Below, one TCR beta chain is given with its context. The specificity of this receptor is unknown. One base away there is no much larger clone; base qualities are not given. The data belong to a study of T cell changes during pregnancy in multiple sclerosis (dated by TCRdb to the late 2010s). With respect to the entire study: The study examined how the T cell repertoire changed over the course of pregnancy in women with multiple sclerosis.

Library preparation employed the immunoSEQ multiplex PCR assay. TCRdb obtained this table from immuneACCESS and retained in-frame rearrangements with V and J assigned. These tables miss some clones; where compared with another copy, unresolved V genes account for less than half of the shortfall, and the remainder is unexplained. This sample has around 63,000 clones in its table, and roughly 91% of those were observed once. The ten most abundant clones make up over 1% of the sample. The receptor comes from a female donor in good health, enrolled as a control in a pregnancy study. Here the sequenced sample was peripheral blood, taken after pregnancy.

The sequenced DNA: TGTGCCTCACCCCGGGACAGTCATGCCTACGAGCAGTACTTC. Its protein reads: CASPRDSHAYEQYF. This chain joins TRBV6-1 to TRBJ2-7; TRBD1 aligns with 7 central bases. Germline trimming amounts to 11 bases on V and 2 bases on J, with 12 as the count of junction bases outside the gene matches. The germline V gene supplies CDR1 MNHNS and CDR2 SASEGT. From the cysteine up to the phenylalanine, the CDR3 has a length of 14 residues. Only the CDR3 part of the read is kept: 42 bases, read in frame from the first base.